This T cell receptor (beta chain) derives from a study of T cell repertoires in cytomegalovirus infection. TCRdb re-analysed the reads in MiXCR, keeping a single row per CDR3 protein. In the table there are about a million distinct CDR3 sequences, around 29% of which are singletons. Germline V gene sequence: CDR1 MNHEY, CDR2 SMNVEV (reference sequence). The CDR3 covers 16 residues. This clonotype was counted between two and nine times. The antigen is unknown. Sequence at one end of the junction differs from germline and may be a read error. The chain employs TRBV27 and TRBJ2-7; 7 bases match TRBD1. Material: cultured CD8+ T cells from PBMCs, obtained from culture after CMV antigen stimulation. This clonotype was obtained from a human donor in good health (CMV status not recorded). Some clones in this sample may be carry-over from other donors' samples. CDR3 region: CASSLYSGDSSYEQYF. CDR3 bases: TGTGCTAGCAGTTTATACTCCGGGGACAGCTCCTACGAGCAGTACTTC.